These 5 T cell receptor beta chains came from one sample sequenced in a study of blood T cells in healthy people across ages. Alongside a J-beta primer mix, a sample-barcoded 5' primer served in a second PCR lasting about 7 to 11 cycles. TCRdb reprocessed the 5' RACE reads via MiXCR and lists one record per CDR3 protein. The data show roughly 1,800,000 distinct CDR3 sequences, about 49% seen once. Sample: blood. These TCRs come from a woman aged 40 to 49 in good health.

This clonotype was seen only a few times. The chain recombines TRBV18 with TRBJ2-7; D gene unclear. Germline values: CDR1 KGHSH, CDR2 LQKENI. The V gene lost 1 base and the J gene lost 4 bases, with 8 bases spanning the gap. The CDR3 has 13 residues. CDR3 sequence: CASSPRSGYEQYF. The CDR3 DNA is TGTGCCAGCTCACCACGGAGTGGGTACGAGCAGTACTTC.

The chain links TRBV7-2 to TRBJ2-1; TRBD2 aligns across 15 bases. Germline assignment: CDR1 SGHTA and CDR2 FQGNSA. Germline trimming cut 5 bases from V and 8 bases from J; bases unmatched to any gene: 7. CDR3 length equals 16 residues. The CDR3 DNA reads TGTGCCAGCAGCCCGGGACTAGCGGGGGGCCTAGATGAGCAGTTCTTC. Translated, it gives CASSPGLAGGLDEQFF.

In its sample, this clonotype was seen a few times. This chain connects TRBV20-1 to TRBJ1-2; D not resolved. The germline V gene encodes CDR1 DFQATT and CDR2 SNEGSKA (reference sequence). Trimming removed 3 bases from V and 4 bases from J, with 12 bases in between. CDR3 length: 13 residues. The CDR3 nucleotides are TGCAGTGCTAGTGATCCGGGGTCCTATGGCTACACCTTC. Its protein product is CSASDPGSYGYTF.

V usage is TRBV9 and J usage is TRBJ1-1; 7 positions agree with TRBD1. V dropped 0 bases and J dropped 7; count of bases not matched to a gene: 3. The CDR3 covers 13 residues. Germline CDR1 reads SGDLS; CDR2 reads YYNGEE. The CDR3 spells CASSVVTGSEAFF. The CDR3 nucleotides read TGTGCCAGCAGCGTAGTGACAGGGAGTGAAGCTTTCTTT.

This clonotype was detected only a few times. V is TRBV12-3 or TRBV12-4 and J is TRBJ1-5, with TRBD1 matching over 7 bases. V lost 5 bases and J lost 5; bases outside the gene matches: 9. The CDR3 totals 15 residues. CDR3 DNA sequence: TGTGCCAGCAGTCCCGGGACAGTACATCATCAGCCCCAGCATTTT. Protein product: CASSPGTVHHQPQHF.